A selection of T cell receptor beta chains follows, all from one sample in a study of T cells in Graves' hyperthyroidism and ophthalmopathy. TCRdb ran MiXCR on the multiplex PCR reads and lists one entry per CDR3 protein. The sample comprises roughly 570,000 distinct CDR3 sequences, roughly 50% of which are singletons, and over 15% rests with the top ten. Material for sequencing was peripheral blood or thyroid tissue (not recorded which). The receptors come from an adult woman with Graves' disease, either hyperthyroidism or ophthalmopathy (not recorded which). The CDR3 runs from the conserved cysteine through the conserved F or W. The D gene is left open where the match is weak. The size field is filled for only some rows; it gives once, few, many or a size class.

clone_size j_call d_call v_call cdr3_aa cdr3_nt
- TRBJ2-5 - TRBV15 CATRDDGILQETQYF TGTGCCACCAGGGACGACGGGATCCTCCAAGAGACCCAGTACTTC
many TRBJ2-7 TRBD1 TRBV6-2/TRBV6-3 CASSHDRVYEQYF TGTGCCAGCAGTCATGACAGGGTGTACGAGCAGTACTTC
- TRBJ2-7 TRBD1 TRBV10-3 CAISERGQGFEQYF TGTGCCATCAGTGAAAGGGGACAGGGTTTCGAGCAGTACTTC
- TRBJ2-5 TRBD1 TRBV6-1 CAGSDRGLETLHF TGTGCCGGCAGTGACAGGGGGCTGGAGACTCTTCACTTC
many TRBJ2-5 - TRBV10-3 CAIGQGETQYF TGTGCCATCGGCCAGGGGGAGACCCAGTACTTC
- TRBJ1-5 - TRBV15 CATSSLAGGNQPQHF TGTGCCACCAGCAGCTTGGCGGGGGGCAATCAGCCCCAGCATTTT
many TRBJ2-2 - TRBV29-1 CSATSAVTAGELFF TGCAGCGCCACTTCCGCAGTGACTGCCGGGGAGCTGTTTTTT
many TRBJ1-2 - TRBV12-3/TRBV12-4 CASSLEVGRELGGYTF TGTGCCAGCAGTTTAGAAGTTGGCAGGGAGTTGGGTGGCTACACCTTC
- TRBJ1-4 - TRBV6-5 CASSAGGGYTFGEKLFF -
many TRBJ1-5 - TRBV5-1 CASSLGGSSNQPQHF TGCGCCAGCAGCTTGGGCGGGTCCAGCAATCAGCCCCAGCATTTT